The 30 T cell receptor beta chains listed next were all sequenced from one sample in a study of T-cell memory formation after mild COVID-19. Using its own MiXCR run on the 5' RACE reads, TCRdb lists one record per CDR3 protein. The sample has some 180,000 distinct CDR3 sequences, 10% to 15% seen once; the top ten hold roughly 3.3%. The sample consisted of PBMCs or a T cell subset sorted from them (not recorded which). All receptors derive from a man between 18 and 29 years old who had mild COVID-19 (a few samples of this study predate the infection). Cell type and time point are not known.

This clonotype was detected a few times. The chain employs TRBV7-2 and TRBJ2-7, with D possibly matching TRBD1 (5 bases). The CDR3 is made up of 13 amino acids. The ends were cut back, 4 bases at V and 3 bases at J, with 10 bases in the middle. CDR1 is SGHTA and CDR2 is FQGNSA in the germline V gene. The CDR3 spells CASSSGQIYEQYF. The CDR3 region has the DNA TGTGCCAGCAGCTCTGGACAAATCTACGAGCAGTACTTC.

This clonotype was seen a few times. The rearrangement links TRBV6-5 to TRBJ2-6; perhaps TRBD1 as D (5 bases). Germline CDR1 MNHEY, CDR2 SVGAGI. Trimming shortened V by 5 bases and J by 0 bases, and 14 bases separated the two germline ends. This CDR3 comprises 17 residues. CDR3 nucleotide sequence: TGTGCCAGCAGTCTCTCGGACACAAGCTCTGGGGCCAACGTCCTGACTTTC. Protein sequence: CASSLSDTSSGANVLTF.

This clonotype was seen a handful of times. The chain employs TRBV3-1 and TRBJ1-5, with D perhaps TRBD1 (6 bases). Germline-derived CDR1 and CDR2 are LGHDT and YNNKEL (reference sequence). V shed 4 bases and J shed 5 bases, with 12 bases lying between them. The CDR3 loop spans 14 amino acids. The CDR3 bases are TGTGCCAGCAGCCTTTGGGGGGGGCATCAGCCCCAGCATTTT. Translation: CASSLWGGHQPQHF.

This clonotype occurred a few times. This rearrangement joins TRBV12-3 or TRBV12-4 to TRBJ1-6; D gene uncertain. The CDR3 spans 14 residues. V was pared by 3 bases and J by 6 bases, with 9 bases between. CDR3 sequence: CASSLVQLNSPLHF. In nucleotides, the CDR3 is TGTGCCAGCAGTTTGGTACAGCTTAATTCACCCCTCCACTTT.

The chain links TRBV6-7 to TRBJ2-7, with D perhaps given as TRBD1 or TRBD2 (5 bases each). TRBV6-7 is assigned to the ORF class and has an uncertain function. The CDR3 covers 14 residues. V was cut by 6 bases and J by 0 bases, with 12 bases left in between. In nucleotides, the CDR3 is TGTGCCAGCAGACCGGGACGGGGCTCCTACGAGCAGTACTTC. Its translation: CASRPGRGSYEQYF.

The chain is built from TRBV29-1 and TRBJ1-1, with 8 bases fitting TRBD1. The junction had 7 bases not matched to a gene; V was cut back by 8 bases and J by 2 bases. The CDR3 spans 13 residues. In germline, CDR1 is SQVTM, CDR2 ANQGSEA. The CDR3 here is CSTWTGLNTEAFF. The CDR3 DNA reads TGCAGCACCTGGACAGGGCTTAACACTGAAGCTTTCTTT.

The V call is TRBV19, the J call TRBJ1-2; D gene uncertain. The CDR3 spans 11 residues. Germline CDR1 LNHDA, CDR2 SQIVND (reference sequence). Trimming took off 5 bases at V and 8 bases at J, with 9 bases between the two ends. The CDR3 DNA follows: TGTGCCAGTAGTTCCCGGCGAGGCTACACCTTC. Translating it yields CASSSRRGYTF.

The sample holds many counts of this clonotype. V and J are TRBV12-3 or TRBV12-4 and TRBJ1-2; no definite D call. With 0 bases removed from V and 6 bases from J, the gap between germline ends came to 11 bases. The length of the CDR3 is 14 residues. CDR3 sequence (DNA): TGTGCCAGCAGTTTAGCGCATGTCCCGGATGGCTACACCTTC. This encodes CASSLAHVPDGYTF.

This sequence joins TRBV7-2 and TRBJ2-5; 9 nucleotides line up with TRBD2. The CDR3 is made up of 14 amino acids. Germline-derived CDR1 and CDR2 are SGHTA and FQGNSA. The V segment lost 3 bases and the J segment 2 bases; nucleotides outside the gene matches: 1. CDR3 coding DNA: TGTGCCAGCAGCTTCCTAGCGGGGCAAGAGACCCAGTACTTC. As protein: CASSFLAGQETQYF.

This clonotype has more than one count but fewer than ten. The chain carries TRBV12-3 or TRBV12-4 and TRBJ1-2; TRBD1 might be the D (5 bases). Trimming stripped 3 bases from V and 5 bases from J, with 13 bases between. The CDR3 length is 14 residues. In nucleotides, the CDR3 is TGTGCCAGCAGTTTCGGGGACCCTGGATATGGCTACACCTTC. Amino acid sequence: CASSFGDPGYGYTF.

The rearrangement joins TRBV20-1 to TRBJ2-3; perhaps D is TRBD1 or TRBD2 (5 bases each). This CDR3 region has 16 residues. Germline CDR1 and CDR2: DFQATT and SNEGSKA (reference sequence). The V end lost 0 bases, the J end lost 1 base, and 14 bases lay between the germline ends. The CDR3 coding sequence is TGCAGTGCTAGAGATCGGTCGGGGCTGGGCACAGATACGCAGTATTTT. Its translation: CSARDRSGLGTDTQYF.

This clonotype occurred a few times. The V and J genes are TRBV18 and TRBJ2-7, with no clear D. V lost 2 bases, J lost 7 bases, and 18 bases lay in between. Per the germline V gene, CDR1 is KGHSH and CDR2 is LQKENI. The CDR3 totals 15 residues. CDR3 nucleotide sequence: TGTGCCAGCTCACCATCCCGAGTGACTTCTGGAGAGCAGTACGTC. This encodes CASSPSRVTSGEQYV.

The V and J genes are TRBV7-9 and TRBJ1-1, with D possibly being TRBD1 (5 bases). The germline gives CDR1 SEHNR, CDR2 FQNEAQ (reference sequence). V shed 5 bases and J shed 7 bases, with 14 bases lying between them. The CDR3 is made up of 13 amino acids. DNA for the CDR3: TGTGCCAGCAGCAGGGGAGGAGAGATTGAAGCTTTCTTT. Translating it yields CASSRGGEIEAFF.

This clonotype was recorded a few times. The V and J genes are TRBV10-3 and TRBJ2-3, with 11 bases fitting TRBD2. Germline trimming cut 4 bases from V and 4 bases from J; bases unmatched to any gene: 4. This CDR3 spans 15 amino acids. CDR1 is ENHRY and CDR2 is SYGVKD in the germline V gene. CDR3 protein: CAISAGLAEADTQYF. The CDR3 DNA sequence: TGTGCCATCAGTGCGGGACTAGCGGAGGCAGATACGCAGTATTTT.

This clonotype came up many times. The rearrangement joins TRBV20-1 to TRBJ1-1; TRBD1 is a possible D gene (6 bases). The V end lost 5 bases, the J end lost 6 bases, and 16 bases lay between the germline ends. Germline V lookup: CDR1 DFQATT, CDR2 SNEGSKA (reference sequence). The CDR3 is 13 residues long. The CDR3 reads CSAPVGGWAEAFF. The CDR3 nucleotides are TGCAGTGCTCCGGTGGGGGGCTGGGCTGAAGCTTTCTTT.

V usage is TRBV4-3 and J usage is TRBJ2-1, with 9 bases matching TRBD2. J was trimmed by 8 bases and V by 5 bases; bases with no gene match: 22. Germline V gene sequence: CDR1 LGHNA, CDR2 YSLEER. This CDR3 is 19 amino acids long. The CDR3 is CASSSNWVGAGGQRYEQFF. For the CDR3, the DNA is TGCGCCAGCAGCTCCAACTGGGTGGGAGCGGGGGGCCAGAGATATGAGCAGTTCTTC.

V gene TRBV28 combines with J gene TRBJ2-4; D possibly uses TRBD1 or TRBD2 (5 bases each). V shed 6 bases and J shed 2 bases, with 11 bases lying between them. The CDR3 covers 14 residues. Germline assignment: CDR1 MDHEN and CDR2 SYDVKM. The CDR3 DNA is TGTGCCAGCAGAGCCGGGACCCCCAAAAACATTCAGTACTTC. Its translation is CASRAGTPKNIQYF.

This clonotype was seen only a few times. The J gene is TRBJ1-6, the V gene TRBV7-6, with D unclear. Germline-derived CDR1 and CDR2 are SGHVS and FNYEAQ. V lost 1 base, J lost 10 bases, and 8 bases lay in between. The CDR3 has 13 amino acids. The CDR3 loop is CASSLEDGSPLHF. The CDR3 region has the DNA TGTGCCAGCAGCTTAGAGGACGGATCACCCCTCCACTTT.

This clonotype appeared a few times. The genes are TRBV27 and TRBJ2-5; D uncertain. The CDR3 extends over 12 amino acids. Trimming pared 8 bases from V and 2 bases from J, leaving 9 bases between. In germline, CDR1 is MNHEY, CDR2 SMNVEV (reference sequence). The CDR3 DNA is TGTGCCAGCGGTAGACTGCAAGAGACCCAGTACTTC. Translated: CASGRLQETQYF.

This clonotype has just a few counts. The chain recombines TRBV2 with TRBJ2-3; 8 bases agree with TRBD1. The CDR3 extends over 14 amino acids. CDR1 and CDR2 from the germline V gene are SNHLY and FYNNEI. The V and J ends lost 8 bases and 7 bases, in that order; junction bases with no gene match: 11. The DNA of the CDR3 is TGTGCCAGCGGGCCGGGGACAGGTTGGCATACGCAGTATTTT. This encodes CASGPGTGWHTQYF. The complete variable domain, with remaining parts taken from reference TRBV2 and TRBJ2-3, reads EPEVTQTPSHQVTQMGQEVILRCVPISNHLYFYWYRQILGQKVEFLVSFYNNEISEKSEIFDDQFSVERPDGSNFTLKIRSTKLEDSAMYFCASGPGTGWHTQYFGPGTRLTVL.

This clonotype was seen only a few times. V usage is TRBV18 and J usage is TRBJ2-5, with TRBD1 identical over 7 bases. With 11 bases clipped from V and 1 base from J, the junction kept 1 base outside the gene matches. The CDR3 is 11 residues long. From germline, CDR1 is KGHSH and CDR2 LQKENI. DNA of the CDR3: TGTGCCGCAGGGGGCCAAGAGACCCAGTACTTC. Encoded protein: CAAGGQETQYF.

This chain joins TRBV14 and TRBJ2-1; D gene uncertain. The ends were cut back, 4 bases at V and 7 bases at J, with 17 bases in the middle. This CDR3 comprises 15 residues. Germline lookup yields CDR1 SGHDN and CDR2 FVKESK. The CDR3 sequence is CASSLGPRARNEQFF. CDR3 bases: TGTGCCAGCAGCCTCGGGCCCCGGGCCAGGAATGAGCAGTTCTTC.

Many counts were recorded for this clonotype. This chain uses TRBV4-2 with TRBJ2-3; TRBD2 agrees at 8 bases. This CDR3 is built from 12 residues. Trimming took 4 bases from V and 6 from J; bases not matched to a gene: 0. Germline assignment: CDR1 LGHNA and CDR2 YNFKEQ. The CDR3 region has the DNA TGTGCCAGCAGCCCGGGGGGGGATACGCAGTATTTT. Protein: CASSPGGDTQYF.

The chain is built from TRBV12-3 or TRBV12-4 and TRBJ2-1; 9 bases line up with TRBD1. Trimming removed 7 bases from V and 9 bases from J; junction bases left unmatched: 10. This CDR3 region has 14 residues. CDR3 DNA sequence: TGTGCCAGCACTGACCGGGACAGGGACCCTGAGCAGTTCTTC. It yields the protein CASTDRDRDPEQFF.

Here the CDR3 DNA reads TGCGCCAGCAGCCAAGGCAGGGGGTTTAATTCACCCCTCCACTTT. It codes for CASSQGRGFNSPLHF. This chain connects TRBV4-1 to TRBJ1-6; 7 bases align to TRBD1. The CDR3 consists of 15 residues. Per germline, CDR1 MGHRA and CDR2 YSYEKL. Trimming took 1 base from V and 6 from J; bases not matched to a gene: 3.

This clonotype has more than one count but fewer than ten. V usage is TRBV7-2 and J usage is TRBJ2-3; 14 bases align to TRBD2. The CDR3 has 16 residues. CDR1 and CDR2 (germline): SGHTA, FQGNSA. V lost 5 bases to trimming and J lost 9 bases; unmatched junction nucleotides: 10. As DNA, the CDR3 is TGTGCCAGCAGCCATCGGACTAGCGGGGGGATCGTAACGCAGTATTTT. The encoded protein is CASSHRTSGGIVTQYF. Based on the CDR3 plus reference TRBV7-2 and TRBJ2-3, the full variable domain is GAGVSQSPSNKVTEKGKDVELRCDPISGHTALYWYRQSLGQGLEFLIYFQGNSAPDKSGLPSDRFSAERTGGSVSTLTIQRTQQEDSAVYLCASSHRTSGGIVTQYFGPGTRLTVL.

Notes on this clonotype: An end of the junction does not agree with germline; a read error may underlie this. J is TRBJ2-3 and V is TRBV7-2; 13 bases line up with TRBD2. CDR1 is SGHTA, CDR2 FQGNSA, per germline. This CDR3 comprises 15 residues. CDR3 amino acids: CASSRLAGGTDTQNF. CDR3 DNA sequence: TGTGCCAGCAGTCGACTAGCGGGGGGCACAGATACGCAGAATTTT.

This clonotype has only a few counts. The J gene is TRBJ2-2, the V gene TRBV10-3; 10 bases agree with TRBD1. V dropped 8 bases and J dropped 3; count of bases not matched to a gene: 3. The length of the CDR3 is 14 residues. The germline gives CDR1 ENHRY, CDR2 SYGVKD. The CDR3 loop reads CAISGTGDTGELFF. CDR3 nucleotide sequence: TGTGCCATCTCCGGGACAGGGGACACCGGGGAGCTGTTTTTT.

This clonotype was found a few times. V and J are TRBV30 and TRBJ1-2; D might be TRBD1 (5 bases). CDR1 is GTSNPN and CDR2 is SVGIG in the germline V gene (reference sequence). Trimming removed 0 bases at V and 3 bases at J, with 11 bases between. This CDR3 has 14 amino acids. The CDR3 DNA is TGTGCCTGGAGTGTAGGGACCGTTCACTATGGCTACACCTTC. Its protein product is CAWSVGTVHYGYTF.

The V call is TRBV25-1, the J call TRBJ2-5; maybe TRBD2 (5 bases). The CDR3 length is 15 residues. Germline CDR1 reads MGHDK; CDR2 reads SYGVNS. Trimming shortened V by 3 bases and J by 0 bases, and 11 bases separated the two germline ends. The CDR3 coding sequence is TGTGCCAGCAGTGATAACGGGATAGACCAAGAGACCCAGTACTTC. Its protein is CASSDNGIDQETQYF.